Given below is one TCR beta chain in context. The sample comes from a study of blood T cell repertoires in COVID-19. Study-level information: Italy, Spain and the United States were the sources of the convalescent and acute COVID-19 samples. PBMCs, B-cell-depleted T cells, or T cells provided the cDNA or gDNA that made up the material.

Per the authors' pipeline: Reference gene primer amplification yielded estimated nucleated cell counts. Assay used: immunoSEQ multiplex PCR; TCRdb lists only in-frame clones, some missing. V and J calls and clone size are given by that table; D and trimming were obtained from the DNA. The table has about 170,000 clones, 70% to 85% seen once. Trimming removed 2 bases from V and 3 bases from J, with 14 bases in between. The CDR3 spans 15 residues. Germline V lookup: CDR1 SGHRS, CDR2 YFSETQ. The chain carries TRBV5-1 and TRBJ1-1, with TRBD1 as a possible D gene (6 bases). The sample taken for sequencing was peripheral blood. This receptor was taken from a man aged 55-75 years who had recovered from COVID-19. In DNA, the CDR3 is TGCGCCAGCAGCTTAGGGCTCAGGGGTGACACTGAAGCTTTCTTT. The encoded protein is CASSLGLRGDTEAFF.